This T cell receptor beta chain was profiled in a study of control samples from healthy donors and cancer patients. Using immunoSEQ multiplex PCR, the repertoire was profiled, and TCRdb retains in-frame clones only, with some absent. This sample yields tens of thousands of clones, of which roughly 83% are seen a single time; about 36% belongs to the top ten. CDR1 is MNHEY, CDR2 SVGAGI, per germline. CDR3 length: 13 amino acids. V lost 8 bases, J lost 5 bases, and 4 bases stayed unmatched. This clone was recorded once. The receptor was isolated from a man aged 70-80 years with lung cancer. The J gene is TRBJ1-5, the V gene TRBV6-5, with TRBD1 matching 9 bases. Material: PBMCs. The CDR3 loop is CASSDRGDQPQHF. DNA for the CDR3: TGTGCCAGCTCAGACAGGGGGGATCAGCCCCAGCATTTT.